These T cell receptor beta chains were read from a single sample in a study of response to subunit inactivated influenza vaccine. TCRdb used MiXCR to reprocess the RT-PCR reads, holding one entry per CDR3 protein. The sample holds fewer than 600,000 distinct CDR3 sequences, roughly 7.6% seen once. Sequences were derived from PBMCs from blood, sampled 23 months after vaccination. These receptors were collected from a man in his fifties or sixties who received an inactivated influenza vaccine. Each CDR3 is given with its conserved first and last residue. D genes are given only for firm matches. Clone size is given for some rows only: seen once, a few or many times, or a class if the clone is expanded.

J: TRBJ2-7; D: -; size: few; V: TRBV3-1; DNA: TGTGCCAGCAGCAATGGACCGGGTCTCGAGCAGTACTTC; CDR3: CASSNGPGLEQYF
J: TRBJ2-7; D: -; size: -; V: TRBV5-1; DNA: TGCGCCAGCGGACAAATTGGACCCATCGGCGAGCAGTACTTC; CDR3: CASGQIGPIGEQYF
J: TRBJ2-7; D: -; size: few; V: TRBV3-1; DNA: TGTGCCAGCAGCCAATTCCGAACTATCGCTTTCGAGCAGTACTTC; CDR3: CASSQFRTIAFEQYF
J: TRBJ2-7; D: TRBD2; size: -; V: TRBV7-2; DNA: TGTGCCAGCAGCTTAGTGTCTAGCGGGAGGCCCGAGCAGTACTTC; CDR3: CASSLVSSGRPEQYF
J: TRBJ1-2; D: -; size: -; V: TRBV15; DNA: TGTGCCACCAGCAGGAAGGGCGCTGCCTATGGCTACACCTTC; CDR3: CATSRKGAAYGYTF
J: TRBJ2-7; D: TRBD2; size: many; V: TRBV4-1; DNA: TGCGCCAGCAGCCAAAAGACTAGCGGGGGGATCTACGAGCAGTACTTC; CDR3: CASSQKTSGGIYEQYF
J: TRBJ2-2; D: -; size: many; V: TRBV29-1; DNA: TGCAGCGTTGACGCGGGGAACACCGGGGAGCTGTTTTTT; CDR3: CSVDAGNTGELFF
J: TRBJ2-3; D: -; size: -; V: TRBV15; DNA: TGTGCCACCAGCAGCCGGATAAGACCAGATACGCAGTATTTT; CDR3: CATSSRIRPDTQYF
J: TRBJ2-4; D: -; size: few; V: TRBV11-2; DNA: TGTGCCAGCAGCCCGGGACATAACATTCAGTACTTC; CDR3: CASSPGHNIQYF
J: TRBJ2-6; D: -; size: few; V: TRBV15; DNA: TGTGCCACCAGCAGAGGATCGCCAGGACTAACTGGGGCCAACGTCCTGACTTTC; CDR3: CATSRGSPGLTGANVLTF
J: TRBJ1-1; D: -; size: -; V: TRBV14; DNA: TGTGCCAGCAGCCGCATAAATGGGGGTACTGAAGCTTTCTTT; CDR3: CASSRINGGTEAFF
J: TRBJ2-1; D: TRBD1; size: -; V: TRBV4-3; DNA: TGCGCCAGCAGCCAGTACCGGACAGGAGGATGGAATGAGCAGTTCTTC; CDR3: CASSQYRTGGWNEQFF
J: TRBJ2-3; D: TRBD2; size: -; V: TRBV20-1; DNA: TGCAGTGCTGGGAGAGTAGCGGGAGGGAAGGGCACAGATACGCAGTATTTT; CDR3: CSAGRVAGGKGTDTQYF
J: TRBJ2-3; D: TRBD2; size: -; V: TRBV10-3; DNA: TGTGCCATCAGTATAGCGGGGGGGGCCAAAAATACGCAGTATTTT; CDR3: CAISIAGGAKNTQYF
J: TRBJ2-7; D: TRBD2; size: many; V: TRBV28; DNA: TGTGCCAGCAGTTTCGGCGGGAGGGCCACCTACGAGCAGTACTTC; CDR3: CASSFGGRATYEQYF
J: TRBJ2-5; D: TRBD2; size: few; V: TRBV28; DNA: TGTGCCAGCGAGTCCAGCGGGGGGTCCGGGGAGACCCAGTACTTC; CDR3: CASESSGGSGETQYF
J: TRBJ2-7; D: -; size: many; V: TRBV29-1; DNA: TGCAGCGTTGTCCCTGGGCGGTCGGCCTACGAGCAGTACTTC; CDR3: CSVVPGRSAYEQYF
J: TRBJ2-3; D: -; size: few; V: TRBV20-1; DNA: TGCAGTGCTAGAGATGGGGGCAGGACCGTCCGTAGCGCCACAGATACGCAGTATTTT; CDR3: CSARDGGRTVRSATDTQYF
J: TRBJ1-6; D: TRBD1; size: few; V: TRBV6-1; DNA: TGTGCCAGCAGCCAACTACAGGGGGCGAGGAATTCACCCCTCCACTTT; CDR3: CASSQLQGARNSPLHF
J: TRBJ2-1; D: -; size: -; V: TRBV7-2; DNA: TGTGCCAGCAGCTTGATAGTGACTACCAATGAGCAGTTCTTC; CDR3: CASSLIVTTNEQFF
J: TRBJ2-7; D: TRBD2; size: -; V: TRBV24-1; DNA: TGTGCCACCAGTGCGGGCACGGGGGGGCAAGGCGAGCAGTACTTC; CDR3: CATSAGTGGQGEQYF
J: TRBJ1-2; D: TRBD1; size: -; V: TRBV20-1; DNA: TGCAGTGCTTTCAACAGGGGCACCTATGGCTACACCTTC; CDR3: CSAFNRGTYGYTF
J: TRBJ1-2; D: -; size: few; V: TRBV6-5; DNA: TGTGCCAGCAGTTACACCGGGACAACGGACTATGGCTACACCTTC; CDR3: CASSYTGTTDYGYTF
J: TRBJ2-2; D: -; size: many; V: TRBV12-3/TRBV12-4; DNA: TGTGCCAGCAGCCGGGGGAACACCGGGGAGCTGTTTTTT; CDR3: CASSRGNTGELFF
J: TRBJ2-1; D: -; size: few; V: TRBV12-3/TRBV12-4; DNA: TGTGCCAGCAGTCCTAGCTTGTGGGAGAATGAGCAGTTCTTC; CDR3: CASSPSLWENEQFF
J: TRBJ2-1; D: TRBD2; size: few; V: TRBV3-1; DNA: TGTGCCAGCAGCCGGTCTTCCGGGACTAAGAATGAGCAGTTCTTC; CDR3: CASSRSSGTKNEQFF
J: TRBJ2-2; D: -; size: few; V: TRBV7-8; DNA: TGTGCCAGCAGCCCCACAGGGCTGGGCACCGGGGAGCTGTTTTTT; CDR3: CASSPTGLGTGELFF
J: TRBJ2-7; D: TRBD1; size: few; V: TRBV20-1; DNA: TGCAGTGCCTCCCCCGCTAAAGGGACAGGGTCCTACGAGCAGTACTTC; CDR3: CSASPAKGTGSYEQYF
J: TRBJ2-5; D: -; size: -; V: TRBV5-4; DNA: TGTGCCAGCAGCATCGCGCCGGGACAAGGAGAGACCCAGTACTTC; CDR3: CASSIAPGQGETQYF
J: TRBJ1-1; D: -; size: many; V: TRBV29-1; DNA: TGCAGCGTTGTAAGGATGAACACTGAAGCTTTCTTT; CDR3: CSVVRMNTEAFF
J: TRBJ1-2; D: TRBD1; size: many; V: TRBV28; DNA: TGTGCCAGCAGTTTAACCCCGGGACAGTCATACTATGGCTACACCTTC; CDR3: CASSLTPGQSYYGYTF